The T cell receptor beta chain under discussion was sequenced for a study of shared clonotypes between healthy human individuals (dated by TCRdb to the early 2020s). In the study overall: The cohort included three men and a couple of women between 18 and 49 years of age. For each donor, three plates each were used for CD4 naive and CD4 memory, two plates were used for CD8 naive, and one plate was used for CD8 memory. Leukapheresis yielded between about 0.94 and 8.9 billion PBMCs per donor. Libraries were prepared and TCR repertoires were sequenced by different laboratories using diverse techniques, in order to increase sequencing depth and limit assay-specific biases. To estimate repertoire size and how much clonotype sharing occurs between individuals, the study deeply sequenced the blood TCR repertoires of roughly 5 healthy adults.

General conclusions and limits of the study: Pairwise subsampling led to the expectation that sequencing depth would affect the degree of clonotype sharing among donors. Only blood was sampled, and tissue TCR repertoires likely differ from those in blood. Even with the large sequencing depth, rarefaction of the sorted-subset datasets indicated that sequencing was incomplete. Larger estimated clonotype richness was generally found for naive subsets than for memory subsets. The genetic and exposure-history diversity represented was limited by the small number of donors. About 5% of naive CD4, roughly 3.5% of naive CD8, roughly 2.4% of memory CD4, and about 0.4% of memory CD8 clonotypes were shared across a few donors. Compared with non-shared clonotypes, clonotypes shared by all four sorted-subset donors had higher generation probabilities.

TCR CDR3 regions were amplified from genomic DNA by multiplex PCR using the deep immunoSEQ assay. For each cell subset, the extracted genomic DNA was distributed evenly across all wells of several immunoSEQ 96-well plates, and each plate served as one replicate. For sorted subsets, approximately 0.2 ug of genomic DNA, equivalent to about 30,000 T cell genomes, went into each replicate PCR. Purified libraries were measured with a Qubit 3.0 fluorometer, size-checked on a Bioanalyzer 2100, and measured again with the KAPA Library Quantification kit. Every immunoSEQ 96-well plate was sequenced on a separate single-read 150-cycle Illumina NextSeq 550 flow cell. As for the original processing: Because only junctional sequences without quality scores were contained in the immunoSEQ output, filtering matching that applied to full-length reads could not be performed. To assign V/J genes and CDR3, sequences were annotated using PyIR, a Python wrapper for IgBLAST v1.9, with IMGT germline references. Reads were filtered out if the reads had weak V/J assignments (E-value above 1e-6), no CDR3, stop codons, out-of-frame junctions, or ambiguous translated residues. A V3J clonotype was defined by an identical inferred V gene, J gene, and CDR3 amino acid sequence. To compute the percentage overlap between repertoires, the number of shared unique clonotypes was divided by the size of the smaller repertoire. RTK rarefaction, the Chao1 estimator, and Recon v2.1 estimates of unobserved clonotypes were used to assess repertoire richness. Generation probabilities for all TCRbeta clonotypes obtained by the gDNA method from a handful of donors were computed using OLGA. Imported from immuneACCESS, the table was reduced by TCRdb to in-frame sequences with V and J called. These copies leave out some clones; in studies compared against another copy, an unresolved V gene accounts for under half, and the cause of the remainder is not known. The DNA was the basis for D and trimming; V, J and clone size are from that table. This sample comprises about 2 million clones, around 96% of them detected only once. The ten most abundant clones make up less than 1.5% of the sample.

For the CD8 naive samples, CD45RO-negative cells were positively selected for CCR7, yielding a CD45RA+CCR7+ population from which TemRA cells were excluded. Healthy HIV-negative adults with no recently reported acute infections or vaccinations were included as donors. Every donor was a Caucasian adult living in Nashville, Tennessee, USA. After blood collection by leukapheresis, PBMCs were isolated using Ficoll-Histopaque density gradient centrifugation and then cryopreserved in the vapor phase of liquid nitrogen. Purity and quantity of every magnetically sorted T cell population were checked by analytical flow cytometry. Genomic DNA was isolated from each sorted fraction and quantified by UV absorbance on a Nanodrop 2000c. As for this clone: There is no known antigen for this receptor. No base quality values were provided; no much bigger clone lies one nucleotide off.

CDR1 SGHVS and CDR2 FQNEAQ are derived from the germline V gene. From the cysteine up to the phenylalanine, the CDR3 has a length of 15 residues. The CDR3 DNA has 45 bases and is translated from base 1. Germline trimming amounts to 3 bases on V and 6 bases on J, with 9 as the count of junction bases outside the gene matches. This clonotype was sampled from a man aged 18 to 29 in good health. Sequenced input: naive CD8+ T cells sorted from blood. This specimen's cell subset or site label, per the study, means: CD45RA+CCR7+. This chain joins TRBV7-8 to TRBJ2-7; 9 bases in the middle match TRBD1. The DNA sequence reads TGTGCCAGCAGCTTGGAGACAGGGGGGACTGGCGAGCAGTACTTC. This sequence encodes CASSLETGGTGEQYF.